This T cell receptor (beta chain) was sequenced for a study of blood T cell repertoires in COVID-19. Study information: COVID-19 samples collected from the United States, Italy and Spain covered acute and convalescent phases.

Source study methods: Reference gene primers were amplified, and this amplification served to estimate nucleated cell counts. Profiled with immunoSEQ multiplex PCR; TCRdb holds only in-frame clones, not every one. V, J and clone size reflect that table, while D and trimming were determined from the DNA. The sample yields about 220,000 clones, about 88% seen once. This CDR3 is 15 amino acids long. Trimming left V 1 base short and J 1 base short, with 8 bases between. Looked up from germline, CDR1 is SEHNR and CDR2 is FQNEAQ (reference sequence). Sequencing used PBMCs or T cells enriched from blood (not recorded which). This sequence joins TRBV7-9 and TRBJ1-5; no reliable D call. This clonotype was sampled from a woman aged 25 to 39 who had recovered from COVID-19. Here the CDR3 DNA reads TGTGCCAGCAGCTTAGGTGGCAGAAGCAATCAGCCCCAGCATTTT. It encodes CASSLGGRSNQPQHF.